Only one count was recorded for the clone carrying this TCR beta chain. What it recognizes is unknown. Profiled with immunoSEQ multiplex PCR; TCRdb holds only in-frame clones, not every one. The table lists about 680,000 clones, about two thirds of them singletons. The data are from a study of shared clonotypes between healthy human individuals. Overall study: The study drew on a couple of women and three men aged 18 to 49 as donors.

Partitioning of CD4+ cells yielded a CD45RA+ naive subset and a CD45RA-negative memory subset. Overall study results and limits: When compared with the clonotypes that were shared by all four sorted-subset donors, the non-shared clonotypes turned out to have lower generation probabilities. It was anticipated that sequencing depth would influence how many clonotypes donors shared.

The TCR comes from a woman aged 25 to 39 in good health. Sequencing was carried out using memory CD4+ T cells sorted from blood. This sample's subset: CD45RA-negative fraction.

The CDR3 here is CASTKLRDRGTDTQYF. The CDR3 nucleotides read TGTGCCAGCACCAAACTCCGGGACAGGGGCACAGATACGCAGTATTTT. The chain combines TRBV27 with TRBJ2-3, with TRBD1 identical over 9 bases. The CDR3 is 16 amino acids. CDR1 is MNHEY, CDR2 SMNVEV, per germline (reference sequence). J gave up 1 base and V 7 bases, and 9 bases lay outside the gene matches.